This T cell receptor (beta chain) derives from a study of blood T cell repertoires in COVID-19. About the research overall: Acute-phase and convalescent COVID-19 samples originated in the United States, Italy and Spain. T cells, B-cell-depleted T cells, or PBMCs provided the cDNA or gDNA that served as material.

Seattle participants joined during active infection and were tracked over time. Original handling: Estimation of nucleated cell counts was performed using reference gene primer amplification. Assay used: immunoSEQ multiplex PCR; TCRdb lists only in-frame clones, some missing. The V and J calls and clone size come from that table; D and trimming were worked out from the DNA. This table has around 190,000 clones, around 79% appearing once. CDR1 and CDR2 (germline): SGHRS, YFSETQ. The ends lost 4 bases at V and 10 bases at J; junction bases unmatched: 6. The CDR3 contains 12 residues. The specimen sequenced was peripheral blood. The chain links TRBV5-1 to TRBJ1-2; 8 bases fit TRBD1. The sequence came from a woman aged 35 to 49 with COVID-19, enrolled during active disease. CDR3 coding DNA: TGCGCCAGCAGCCAAACGACAGGGGACTACACCTTC. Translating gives CASSQTTGDYTF.